This entry is about one T cell receptor beta chain. Its antigen is not identified. Profiling relied on immunoSEQ multiplex PCR, and the TCRdb table lists in-frame clones only, not all of them. The sample lists about 120,000 clones; around 92% were seen once. The sample belongs to a study of T cell responses to AZD1222 COVID-19 vaccine. Germline V CDR1 and CDR2: MNHNY, SVGAGI (reference sequence). The germline V and J ends were trimmed by 0 bases and 2 bases, with 14 bases remaining between them. There are 16 residues in the CDR3. Study-wide findings and caveats: The study sampled repertoires only after the peak T cell response. White British people made up most donors, females outnumbered males, and clonal diversity was possibly underestimated. Spike-spanning, vaccine-associated CD4 TCRs were dominant at 160-218 and 743-854.

The chain combines TRBV6-6 with TRBJ2-7; possible D gene TRBD2, 5 bases. Sequencing used peripheral blood, obtained 28 days after the second AZD1222 dose. The sequence was collected from an adult who received the AZD1222 COVID-19 vaccine. The CDR3 DNA is TGTGCCAGCAGTTACTCCCCCGGAGGAGAGACCTACGAGCAGTACTTC. It specifies CASSYSPGGETYEQYF.